This record concerns one T cell receptor beta chain sequence. The CDR3 runs to 16 residues. V shed 3 bases and J 5 bases; nucleotides not matched to a gene: 8. CDR1 is SGHNT, CDR2 YYREEE, per germline (reference sequence). An input of roughly 0.5 to 1 ug of RNA was subjected to reverse transcription using random hexamers. A multiplex approach, immunoSEQ multiplex PCR, amplified TCR beta CDR3 across 54 Vbeta and 13 Jbeta. MiXCR, run by TCRdb on the immunoSEQ multiplex PCR reads, gives a single entry per CDR3 protein. The sample includes about 130,000 distinct CDR3 sequences, 90% to 95% of them seen just once. The data belong to a study of CD8 T cells in Susac syndrome.

Sequenced: CD4+ T cells from PBMCs. This chain uses TRBV5-4 with TRBJ2-5; TRBD1 agrees at 12 bases. This TCR was recovered from a human donor in good health. CDR3 DNA sequence: TGTGCCAGCAGCTCGGGACAGGGGGCTTTCCAGGAGACCCAGTACTTC. This gives the protein CASSSGQGAFQETQYF.